One and the same sample provided the 9 T cell receptor beta chains below, sequenced in a study of beta chain features in type 1 diabetes. As every portion of the isolated RNA was reverse transcribed, the sequencing read expressed TCRB transcripts. The method was immunoSEQ multiplex PCR; TCRdb's version includes in-frame clones alone and lacks a portion of them. The sample yields around 310,000 clones, 8% to 13% seen once. Sequencing used naive CD4+ T cells from blood. These receptors were collected from a woman aged 25 to 39 in good health.

This chain links TRBV18 with TRBJ2-6, with TRBD1 matching 8 bases. V dropped 6 bases and J dropped 0; count of bases not matched to a gene: 7. CDR1 and CDR2 (germline): KGHSH, LQKENI. The length of the CDR3 is 17 residues. Here the CDR3 DNA reads TGTGCCAGCTCTTCGGGACAGGTGACCTCTGGGGCCAACGTCCTGACTTTC. Its protein product is CASSSGQVTSGANVLTF.

The chain is built from TRBV28 and TRBJ1-2, with D possibly TRBD1 on 5 matching bases. Germline values: CDR1 MDHEN, CDR2 SYDVKM. This CDR3 is 13 amino acids long. The V and J ends lost 6 bases and 4 bases respectively, with 12 bases between them. The CDR3 nucleotides read TGTGCCAGCAGAGGTGACACAGGCTATGGCTACACCTTC. It codes for CASRGDTGYGYTF.

Here the CDR3 reads CAWGQGGNQPQHF. The CDR3 coding sequence is TGTGCCTGGGGACAGGGAGGGAATCAGCCCCAGCATTTT. The chain uses TRBV30 and TRBJ1-5; 8 bases are shared with TRBD1. Germline-derived CDR1 and CDR2 are GTSNPN and SVGIG (reference sequence). The V gene end was trimmed by 5 bases and the J gene end by 4 bases; junction bases not matched to a gene: 4. The CDR3 totals 13 residues.

This clone was seen more than once but under ten times. The V gene is TRBV19, the J gene TRBJ1-1, with a possible D match to TRBD1 (5 bases). This CDR3 is built from 16 residues. V lost 5 bases and J lost 2, with 18 bases in between. Germline CDR1 and CDR2: LNHDA and SQIVND (reference sequence). This CDR3 is CASSPLFLRDNTEAFF. Here the CDR3 DNA reads TGTGCCAGTAGTCCACTCTTCCTCAGGGATAACACTGAAGCTTTCTTT. The full variable domain, its missing parts supplied by reference TRBV19 and TRBJ1-1, is DGGITQSPKYLFRKEGQNVTLSCEQNLNHDAMYWYRQDPGQGLRLIYYSQIVNDFQKGDIAEGYSVSREKKESFPLTVTSAQKNPTAFYLCASSPLFLRDNTEAFFGQGTRLTVV.

The chain employs TRBV18 and TRBJ2-1; 13 bases are a match to TRBD2. This CDR3 has 16 amino acids. Germline CDR1 KGHSH, CDR2 LQKENI. V trimming: 4 bases; J trimming: 9 bases; junction bases outside the gene matches: 9. The CDR3 reads CASSQRLAGGDGEQFF. CDR3 DNA: TGTGCCAGCTCACAACGACTAGCGGGAGGTGACGGTGAGCAGTTCTTC.

This chain links TRBV7-2 with TRBJ1-1, with a tentative D call TRBD1 (6 bases). CDR3 length equals 14 residues. CDR1 is SGHTA and CDR2 is FQGNSA in the germline V gene. Trimming took 6 bases from V and 0 from J, leaving 11 bases between them. The DNA of the CDR3 is TGTGCCAGCAGTCCAGGGGTGGTGAACACTGAAGCTTTCTTT. This encodes CASSPGVVNTEAFF.

The chain's CDR3 is CASSLLSGNNEQFF. CDR3 coding DNA: TGCGCCAGCAGCTTGCTTTCGGGTAACAATGAGCAGTTCTTC. The chain has TRBV5-1 and TRBJ2-1; D not certain. There are 14 residues in the CDR3. V lost 1 base to trimming and J lost 5 bases, with 10 bases between them. Germline values: CDR1 SGHRS, CDR2 YFSETQ.

The V and J genes are TRBV29-1 and TRBJ2-5; 7 bases line up with TRBD1. The CDR3 runs to 12 residues. CDR1 and CDR2 (germline): SQVTM, ANQGSEA. After removal of 5 bases from V and 7 bases from J, the junction contained 7 bases not matched to a gene. The CDR3 DNA reads TGCAGCGTTAAGGACAGGCCGGGGACCCAGTACTTC. It encodes CSVKDRPGTQYF.

This chain connects TRBV28 to TRBJ2-7; maybe TRBD2 (5 bases). Trimming stripped 5 bases from V and 6 bases from J, with 20 bases between. Germline CDR1 is MDHEN and CDR2 is SYDVKM. The CDR3 spans 15 residues. CDR3 nucleotides: TGTGCCAGCAGTGCCGGCGGGTCGCCTACTTTCGAGCAGTACTTC. This translates into CASSAGGSPTFEQYF.